The T cell receptor beta chain under discussion was sequenced for a study of T-cell memory formation after mild COVID-19. TCRdb re-called the 5' RACE reads with MiXCR, one entry per CDR3 protein. Of 340,000 or so distinct CDR3 sequences listed, under 15% are singletons. Germline V CDR1 and CDR2: MNHEY, SVGAGI. The J segment lost 5 bases and the V segment lost 5 bases, leaving 9 bases of the junction unmatched. The CDR3 is made up of 15 amino acids. The origin of this receptor is a man aged 18 to 35 who had mild COVID-19 (a few samples of this study predate the infection). Cell type and time point are not known. What was sequenced was PBMCs or a T cell subset sorted from them (not recorded which). This sequence joins TRBV6-5 and TRBJ2-1, with 7 bases fitting TRBD2. CDR3 nucleotides: TGTGCCAGCAGTCCCCCGGGACTAACGAACAATGAGCAGTTCTTC. It codes for CASSPPGLTNNEQFF.